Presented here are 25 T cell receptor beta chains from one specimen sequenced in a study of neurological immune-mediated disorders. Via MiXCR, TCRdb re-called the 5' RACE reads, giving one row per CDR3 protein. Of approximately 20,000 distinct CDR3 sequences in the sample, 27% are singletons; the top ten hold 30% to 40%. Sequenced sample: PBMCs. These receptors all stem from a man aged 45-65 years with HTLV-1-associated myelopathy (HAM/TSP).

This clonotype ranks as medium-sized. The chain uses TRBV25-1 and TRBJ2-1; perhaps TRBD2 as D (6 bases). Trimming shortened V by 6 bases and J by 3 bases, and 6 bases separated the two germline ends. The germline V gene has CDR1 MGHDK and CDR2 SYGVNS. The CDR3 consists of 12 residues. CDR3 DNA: TGTGCCAGCAGGGGGGGCTACAATGAGCAGTTCTTC. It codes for CASRGGYNEQFF.

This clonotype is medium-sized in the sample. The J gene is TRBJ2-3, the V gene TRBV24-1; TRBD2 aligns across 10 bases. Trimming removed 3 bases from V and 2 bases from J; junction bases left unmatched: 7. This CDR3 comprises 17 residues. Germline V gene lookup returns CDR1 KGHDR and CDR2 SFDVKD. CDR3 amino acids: CATSDATSGFTTDTQYF. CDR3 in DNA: TGTGCCACCAGTGATGCGACTAGCGGGTTCACCACAGATACGCAGTATTTT.

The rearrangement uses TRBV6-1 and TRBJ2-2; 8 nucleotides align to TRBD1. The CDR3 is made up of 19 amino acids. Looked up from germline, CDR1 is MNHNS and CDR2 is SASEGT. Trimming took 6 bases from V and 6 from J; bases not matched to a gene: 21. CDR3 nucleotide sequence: TGTGCCAGCAGGCCCGGGGACAGGCGGATAGACCGCACTTCCGGGGAGCTGTTTTTT. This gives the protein CASRPGDRRIDRTSGELFF.

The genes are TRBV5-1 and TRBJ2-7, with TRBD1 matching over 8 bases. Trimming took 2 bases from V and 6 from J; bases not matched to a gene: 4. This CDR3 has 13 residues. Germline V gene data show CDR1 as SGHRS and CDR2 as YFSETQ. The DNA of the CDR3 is TGCGCCAGCAGCTTAGGGACAGGTCGCGAGCAGTACTTC. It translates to CASSLGTGREQYF.

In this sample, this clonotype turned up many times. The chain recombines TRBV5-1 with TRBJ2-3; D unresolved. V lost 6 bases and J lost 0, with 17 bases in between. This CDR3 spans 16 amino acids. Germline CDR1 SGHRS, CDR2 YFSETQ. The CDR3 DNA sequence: TGCGCCAGCAAATGGACCTCCTCTACTAGCACAGATACGCAGTATTTT. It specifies CASKWTSSTSTDTQYF. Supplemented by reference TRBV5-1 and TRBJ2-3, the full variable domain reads KAGVTQTPRYLIKTRGQQVTLSCSPISGHRSVSWYQQTPGQGLQFLFEYFSETQRNKGNFPGRFSGRQFSNSRSEMNVSTLELGDSALYLCASKWTSSTSTDTQYFGPGTRLTVL.

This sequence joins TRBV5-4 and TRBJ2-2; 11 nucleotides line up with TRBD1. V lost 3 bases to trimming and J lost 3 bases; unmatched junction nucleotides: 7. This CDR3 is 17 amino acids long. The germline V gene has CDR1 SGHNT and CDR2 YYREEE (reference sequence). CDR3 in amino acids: CASSSTRDRGDTGELFF. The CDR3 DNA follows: TGTGCCAGCAGCTCCACCAGGGACAGGGGGGACACCGGGGAGCTGTTTTTT.

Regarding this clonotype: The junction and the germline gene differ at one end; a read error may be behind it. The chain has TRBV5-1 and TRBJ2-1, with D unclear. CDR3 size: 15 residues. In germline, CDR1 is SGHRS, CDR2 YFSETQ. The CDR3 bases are TGCGCCAGCACCTTGGGTGATTTCTCCTACAATGAGCAGTTCTTC. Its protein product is CASTLGDFSYNEQFF.

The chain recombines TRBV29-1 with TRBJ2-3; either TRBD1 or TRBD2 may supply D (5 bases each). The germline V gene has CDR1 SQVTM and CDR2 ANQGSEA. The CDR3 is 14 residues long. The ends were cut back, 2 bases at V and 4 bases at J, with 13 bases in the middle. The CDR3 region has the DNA TGCAGCGTTGAATGGCCGGGGCGCGCAGATACGCAGTATTTT. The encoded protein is CSVEWPGRADTQYF.

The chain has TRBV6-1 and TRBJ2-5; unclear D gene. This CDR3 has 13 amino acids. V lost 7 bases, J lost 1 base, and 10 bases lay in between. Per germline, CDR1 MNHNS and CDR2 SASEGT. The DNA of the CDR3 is TGTGCCAGCAACCGTCGGCCCCAAGAGACCCAGTACTTC. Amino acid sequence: CASNRRPQETQYF.

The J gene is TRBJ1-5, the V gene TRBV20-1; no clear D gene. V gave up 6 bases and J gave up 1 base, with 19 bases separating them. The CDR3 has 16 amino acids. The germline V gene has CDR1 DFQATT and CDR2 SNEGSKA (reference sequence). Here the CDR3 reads CSATEVGSLSNQPQHF. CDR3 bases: TGCAGTGCGACGGAGGTCGGTAGTTTAAGCAATCAGCCCCAGCATTTT.

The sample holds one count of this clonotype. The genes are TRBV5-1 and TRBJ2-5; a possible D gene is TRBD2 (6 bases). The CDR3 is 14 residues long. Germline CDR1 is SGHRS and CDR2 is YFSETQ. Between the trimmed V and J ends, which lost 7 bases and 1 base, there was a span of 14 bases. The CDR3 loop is CASSALGGQETQYF. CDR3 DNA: TGCGCCAGCTCCGCATTGGGGGGCCAAGAGACCCAGTACTTC.

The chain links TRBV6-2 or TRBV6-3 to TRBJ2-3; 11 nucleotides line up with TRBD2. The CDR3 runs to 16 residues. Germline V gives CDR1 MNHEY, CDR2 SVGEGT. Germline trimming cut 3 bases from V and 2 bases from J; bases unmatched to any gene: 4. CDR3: CASSYGTSGTTDTQYF. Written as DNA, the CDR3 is TGTGCCAGCAGTTATGGGACTAGCGGTACCACAGATACGCAGTATTTT.

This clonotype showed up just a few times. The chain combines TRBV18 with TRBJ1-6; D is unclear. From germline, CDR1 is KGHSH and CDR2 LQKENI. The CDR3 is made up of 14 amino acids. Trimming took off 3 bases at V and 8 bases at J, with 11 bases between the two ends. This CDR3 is CASSPQDGDSPLHF. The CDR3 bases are TGTGCCAGCTCACCCCAGGACGGGGATTCACCCCTCCACTTT. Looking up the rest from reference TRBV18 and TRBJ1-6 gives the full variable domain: NAGVMQNPRHLVRRRGQEARLRCSPMKGHSHVYWYRQLPEEGLKFMVYLQKENIIDESGMPKERFSAEFPKEGPSILRIQQVVRGDSAAYFCASSPQDGDSPLHFGNGTRLTVT.

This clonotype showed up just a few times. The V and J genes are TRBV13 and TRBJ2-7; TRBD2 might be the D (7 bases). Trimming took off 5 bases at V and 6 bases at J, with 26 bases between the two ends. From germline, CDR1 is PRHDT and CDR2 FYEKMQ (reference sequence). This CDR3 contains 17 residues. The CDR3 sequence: CASSLPRRGGPPREQYF. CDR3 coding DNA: TGTGCCAGCAGCCTACCAAGAAGGGGGGGCCCCCCCCGCGAGCAGTACTTC.

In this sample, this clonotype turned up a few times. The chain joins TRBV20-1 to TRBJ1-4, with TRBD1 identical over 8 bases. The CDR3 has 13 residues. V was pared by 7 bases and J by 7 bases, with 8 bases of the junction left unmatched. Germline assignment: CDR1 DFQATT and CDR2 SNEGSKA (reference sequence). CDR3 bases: TGCAGTGTTGACACAGGGGGGGGTGAAAAACTGTTTTTT. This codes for CSVDTGGGEKLFF.

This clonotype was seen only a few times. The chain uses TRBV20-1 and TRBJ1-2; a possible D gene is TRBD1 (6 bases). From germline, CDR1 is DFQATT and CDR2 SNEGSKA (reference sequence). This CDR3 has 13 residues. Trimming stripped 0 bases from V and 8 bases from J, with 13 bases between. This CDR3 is CSARDNREGGYTF. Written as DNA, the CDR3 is TGCAGTGCTAGAGATAACAGGGAGGGCGGCTACACCTTC.

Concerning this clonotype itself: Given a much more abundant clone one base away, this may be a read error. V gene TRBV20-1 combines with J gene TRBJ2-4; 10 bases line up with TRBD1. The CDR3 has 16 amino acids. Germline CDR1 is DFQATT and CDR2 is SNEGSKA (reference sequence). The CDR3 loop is CSAPGTGVISKNIRYF. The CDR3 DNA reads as TGCAGTGCGCCCGGGACAGGGGTAATATCGAAAAACATTCGGTACTTC.

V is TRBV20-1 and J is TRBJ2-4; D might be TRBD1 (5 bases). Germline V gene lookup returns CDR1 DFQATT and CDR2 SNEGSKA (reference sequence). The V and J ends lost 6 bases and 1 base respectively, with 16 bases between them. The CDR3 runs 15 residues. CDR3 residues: CSATQALGAKNIQYF. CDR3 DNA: TGCAGTGCAACACAGGCCCTCGGGGCCAAAAACATTCAGTACTTC.

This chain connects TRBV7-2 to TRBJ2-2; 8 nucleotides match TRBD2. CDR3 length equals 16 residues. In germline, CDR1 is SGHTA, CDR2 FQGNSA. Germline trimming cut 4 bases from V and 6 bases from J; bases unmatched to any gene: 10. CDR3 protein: CASSWGQRGRAGELFF. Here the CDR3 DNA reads TGTGCCAGCAGCTGGGGGCAGCGGGGGCGAGCCGGGGAGCTGTTTTTT.

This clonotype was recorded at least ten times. The CDR3 is CSARVAGGGTDTQYF. CDR3 DNA: TGCAGTGCTAGAGTCGCGGGGGGGGGCACAGATACGCAGTATTTT. The chain joins TRBV20-1 to TRBJ2-3; 9 bases are shared with TRBD2. V was pared by 1 base and J by 1 base, with 3 bases of the junction left unmatched. The CDR3 is made up of 15 amino acids. From germline, CDR1 is DFQATT and CDR2 SNEGSKA (reference sequence).

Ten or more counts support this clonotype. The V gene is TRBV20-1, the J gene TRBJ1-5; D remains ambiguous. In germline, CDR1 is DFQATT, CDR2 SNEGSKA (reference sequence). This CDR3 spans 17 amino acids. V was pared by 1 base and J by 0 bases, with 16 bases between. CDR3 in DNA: TGCAGTGCTAGAGGAGCATGGCTCGAGATTAGCAATCAGCCCCAGCATTTT. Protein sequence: CSARGAWLEISNQPQHF.

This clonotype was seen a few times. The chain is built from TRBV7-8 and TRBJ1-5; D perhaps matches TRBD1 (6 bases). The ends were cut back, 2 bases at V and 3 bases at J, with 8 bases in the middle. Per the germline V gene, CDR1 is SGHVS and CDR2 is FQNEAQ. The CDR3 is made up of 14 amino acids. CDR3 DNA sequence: TGTGCCAGCAGCTTATTGGGGGCCAATCAGCCCCAGCATTTT. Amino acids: CASSLLGANQPQHF. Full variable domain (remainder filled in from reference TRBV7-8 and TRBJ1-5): GAGVSQSPRYKVAKRGQDVALRCDPISGHVSLFWYQQALGQGPEFLTYFQNEAQLDKSGLPSDRFFAERPEGSVSTLKIQRTQQEDSAVYLCASSLLGANQPQHFGDGTRLSIL.

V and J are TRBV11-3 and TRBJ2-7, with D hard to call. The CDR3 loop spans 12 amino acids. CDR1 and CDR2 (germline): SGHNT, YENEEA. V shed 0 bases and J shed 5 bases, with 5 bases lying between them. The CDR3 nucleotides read TGTGCCAGCAGCTTAGAATCCCACGAGCAGTACTTC. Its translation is CASSLESHEQYF.

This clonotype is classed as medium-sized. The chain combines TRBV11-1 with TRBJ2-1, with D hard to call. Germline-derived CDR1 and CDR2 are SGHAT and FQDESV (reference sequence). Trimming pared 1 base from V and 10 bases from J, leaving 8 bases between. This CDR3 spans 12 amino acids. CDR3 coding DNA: TGTGCCAGCAGCTTAGAGGACCGGGAGCAGTTCTTC. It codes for CASSLEDREQFF.

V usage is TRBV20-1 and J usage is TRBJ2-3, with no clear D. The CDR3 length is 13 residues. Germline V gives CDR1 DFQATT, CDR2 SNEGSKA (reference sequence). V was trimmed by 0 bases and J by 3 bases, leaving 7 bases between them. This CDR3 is CSAREGVTDTQYF. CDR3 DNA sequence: TGCAGTGCTAGAGAGGGTGTGACAGATACGCAGTATTTT.